These 20 T cell receptor beta chains came from one sample sequenced in a study of CD8+ T cells in alopecia areata. RNA, once extracted, was reverse transcribed into cDNA for use as the sequencing template. The assay was immunoSEQ multiplex PCR, and TCRdb's table has in-frame clones only and misses some. The sample comprises 200,000 to 250,000 clones, 64% of which are singletons, and about 4% rests with the top ten. Stated treatment: oral pan-JAK inhibitor, 5-10 mg twice daily. This specimen consisted of CD4+ T cells sorted from blood, obtained at week 4, from a patient treated with tofacitinib. All receptors come from a human donor with alopecia areata.

V usage is TRBV5-1 and J usage is TRBJ2-5; D assignment may be TRBD1 or TRBD2 (5 bases each). Germline lookup yields CDR1 SGHRS and CDR2 YFSETQ. The CDR3 consists of 15 residues. V was cut by 1 base and J by 4 bases, with 14 bases left in between. The CDR3 loop reads CASSLSGRGLETQYF. The CDR3 bases are TGCGCCAGCAGCTTGTCGGGACGGGGCCTAGAGACCCAGTACTTC.

This clone turned up a few times. V gene TRBV6-5 combines with J gene TRBJ1-1; D unresolved. Between the trimmed V and J ends, which lost 3 bases and 2 bases, there was a span of 7 bases. Germline V gene data show CDR1 as MNHEY and CDR2 as SVGAGI. CDR3 length: 13 residues. This chain's CDR3 is CASSYMVNTEAFF. The CDR3 nucleotides are TGTGCCAGCAGTTATATGGTTAACACTGAAGCTTTCTTT.

The chain is built from TRBV30 and TRBJ1-1; TRBD1 is a possible D gene (5 bases). The CDR3 spans 13 residues. V shed 0 bases and J shed 7 bases, with 12 bases lying between them. Germline V CDR1 and CDR2: GTSNPN, SVGIG (reference sequence). DNA for the CDR3: TGTGCCTGGAGTGTGACCAGGGTGGGTGAAGCTTTCTTT. Its protein is CAWSVTRVGEAFF.

The table lists this clone with a few counts. The chain employs TRBV5-1 and TRBJ2-5; D unclear. Germline-derived CDR1 and CDR2 are SGHRS and YFSETQ. This CDR3 region has 14 residues. V was pared by 1 base and J by 7 bases, with 14 bases between. The CDR3 DNA sequence: TGCGCCAGCAGCTTGACACCAGGTGAAGGGACCCAGTACTTC. Translating gives CASSLTPGEGTQYF.

Only one count was recorded for this clone. The chain uses TRBV7-9 and TRBJ2-5; the match to TRBD2 covers 10 bases. The CDR3 loop spans 15 amino acids. Trimming took 5 bases from V and 7 from J; bases not matched to a gene: 10. Germline V gives CDR1 SEHNR, CDR2 FQNEAQ (reference sequence). DNA of the CDR3: TGTGCCAGCAGCCCCGGACTAGCGGCGGCCGCGACCCAGTACTTC. This encodes CASSPGLAAAATQYF.

In regard to this clone: Distinct nucleotide sequences in the sample also encode this CDR3. This rearrangement joins TRBV5-1 to TRBJ2-6; the D is unclear. V dropped 0 bases and J dropped 1 base, with 5 bases sitting between them. This CDR3 has 15 residues. Germline V gene sequence: CDR1 SGHRS, CDR2 YFSETQ. In DNA, the CDR3 is TGCGCCAGCAGCTTGGGAGCTTCTGGGGCCAACGTCCTGACTTTC. Amino acid sequence: CASSLGASGANVLTF. Variable domain in full (rest from reference TRBV5-1 and TRBJ2-6): KAGVTQTPRYLIKTRGQQVTLSCSPISGHRSVSWYQQTPGQGLQFLFEYFSETQRNKGNFPGRFSGRQFSNSRSEMNVSTLELGDSALYLCASSLGASGANVLTFGAGSRLTVL.

This clone came up a few times. The chain recombines TRBV15 with TRBJ2-7, with TRBD1 matching 7 bases. Losses at the gene ends were 0 bases for V and 0 bases for J; bases not matched to a gene: 11. The germline V gene encodes CDR1 LNHNV and CDR2 YYDKDF (reference sequence). The CDR3 contains 18 residues. CDR3 amino acids: CATSREPPGGPSSYEQYF. In DNA, the CDR3 is TGTGCCACCAGCAGAGAACCCCCAGGGGGACCAAGCTCCTACGAGCAGTACTTC.

The gene calls are TRBV29-1 and TRBJ1-1; the D gene is possibly TRBD1 (6 bases). Germline assignment: CDR1 SQVTM and CDR2 ANQGSEA. The CDR3 sequence is 14 residues long. Trimming took off 6 bases at V and 0 bases at J, with 14 bases between the two ends. The CDR3 DNA follows: TGCAGCGTCGACCTAGGGACACTGAACACTGAAGCTTTCTTT. Its translation is CSVDLGTLNTEAFF.

The chain employs TRBV5-4 and TRBJ1-1, with 7 bases that match TRBD1. CDR1 is SGHNT and CDR2 is YYREEE in the germline V gene (reference sequence). With V trimmed by 0 bases and J by 4 bases, 9 bases remained unmatched. The CDR3 length is 16 residues. CDR3 loop: CASSLGDTGVATEAFF. Written as DNA, the CDR3 is TGTGCCAGCAGCTTGGGTGACACAGGGGTCGCCACTGAAGCTTTCTTT.

The CDR3 reads CAISESSGTLPYEQYF. In DNA form, the CDR3 reads TGTGCCATCAGTGAGTCTTCCGGGACACTTCCCTACGAGCAGTACTTC. The chain joins TRBV10-3 to TRBJ2-7; maybe TRBD1 (6 bases). Germline V gives CDR1 ENHRY, CDR2 SYGVKD. V was trimmed by 0 bases and J by 2 bases, leaving 14 bases between them. The CDR3 runs to 16 residues.

The V call is TRBV2, the J call TRBJ1-1; D might be TRBD1 (6 bases). V shed 6 bases and J shed 5 bases, with 13 bases lying between them. In germline, CDR1 is SNHLY, CDR2 FYNNEI. This CDR3 spans 13 amino acids. The CDR3 reads CASRGGIRTEAFF. CDR3 nucleotides: TGTGCCAGCAGAGGGGGAATAAGGACTGAAGCTTTCTTT.

For this clone: Other DNA sequences in the same sample also yield this CDR3. The gene calls are TRBV29-1 and TRBJ2-7; perhaps D is TRBD1 or TRBD2 (5 bases each). This CDR3 is 12 amino acids long. Germline CDR1 SQVTM, CDR2 ANQGSEA. The ends were cut back, 6 bases at V and 0 bases at J, with 9 bases in the middle. The CDR3 reads CSVGDGSYEQYF. As DNA, the CDR3 is TGCAGCGTGGGGGACGGCTCCTACGAGCAGTACTTC.

Many counts were recorded for this clone. The V and J genes are TRBV7-9 and TRBJ2-3, with D uncertain. The CDR3 consists of 16 residues. Trimming shortened V by 5 bases and J by 0 bases, and 15 bases separated the two germline ends. Germline loops: CDR1 SEHNR, CDR2 FQNEAQ (reference sequence). The chain's CDR3 is CASSLNFGVSTDTQYF. The CDR3 DNA reads as TGTGCCAGCAGCCTTAATTTCGGAGTAAGCACAGATACGCAGTATTTT.

This clone appeared a few times. The rearrangement uses TRBV30 and TRBJ2-7; D uncertain. V shed 4 bases and J shed 0 bases, with 13 bases lying between them. There are 14 residues in the CDR3. Germline assignment: CDR1 GTSNPN and CDR2 SVGIG (reference sequence). CDR3 sequence reads: CAWTAPPFSYEQYF. The CDR3 DNA reads TGTGCCTGGACCGCACCCCCCTTCTCCTACGAGCAGTACTTC.

The chain joins TRBV4-3 to TRBJ2-3, with a tentative D call TRBD1 (6 bases). The germline CDR1 and CDR2 sequences are LGHNA and YSLEER. This CDR3 contains 15 residues. Trimming took 0 bases from V and 7 from J, leaving 14 bases between them. The CDR3 DNA sequence: TGCGCCAGCAGCCAAGAAAGAACAGGGTTACATACGCAGTATTTT. Translated, it gives CASSQERTGLHTQYF.

V and J are TRBV29-1 and TRBJ1-2; TRBD1 might be the D (5 bases). The CDR3 sequence is 16 residues long. In germline, CDR1 is SQVTM, CDR2 ANQGSEA. The CDR3 nucleotides are TGCACCCCAGGGCCTCGGGGACCCCGATTAGGCTATGGCTACACCTTC. Its translation: CTPGPRGPRLGYGYTF.

V usage is TRBV2 and J usage is TRBJ2-1; 7 bases align to TRBD1. V lost 7 bases, J lost 5 bases, and 5 bases stayed unmatched. CDR1 SNHLY and CDR2 FYNNEI come from the germline V gene. The CDR3 contains 13 residues. The CDR3 is CASKRDRNNEQFF. The CDR3 nucleotides are TGTGCCAGCAAGAGGGACAGAAACAATGAGCAGTTCTTC.

The gene calls are TRBV29-1 and TRBJ1-5; a possible D gene is TRBD1 (5 bases). The germline CDR1 and CDR2 sequences are SQVTM and ANQGSEA. The CDR3 is 12 residues long. Trimming pared 6 bases from V and 8 bases from J, leaving 14 bases between. CDR3 sequence: CSVRDLGEPQHF. CDR3 DNA: TGCAGCGTCCGGGATTTGGGGGAGCCCCAGCATTTT.

As for this clone: This sample also contains other DNA sequences that code for the same CDR3. The J gene is TRBJ1-5, the V gene TRBV7-9, with no clear D. The CDR3 is 12 amino acids. Trimming shortened V by 1 base and J by 5 bases, and 3 bases separated the two germline ends. Per germline, CDR1 SEHNR and CDR2 FQNEAQ (reference sequence). CDR3 loop: CASSLGDQPQHF. The DNA of the CDR3 is TGTGCCAGCAGCTTAGGCGATCAGCCCCAGCATTTT.

This clone was observed a single time. The rearrangement uses TRBV5-1 and TRBJ1-1; D not certain. The CDR3 extends over 12 amino acids. V lost 5 bases to trimming and J lost 5 bases, with 10 bases between them. Per the germline V gene, CDR1 is SGHRS and CDR2 is YFSETQ. The CDR3 DNA reads as TGCGCCAGCAGGATCGCCGGGACTGAAGCTTTCTTT. The encoded protein is CASRIAGTEAFF.